This is a list of T cell receptor beta chains from one sample in a study of T cell responses to AZD1222 COVID-19 vaccine. Data came from immunoSEQ multiplex PCR; TCRdb stores just in-frame clones and leaves some out. This sample has around 120,000 clones, with around 87% found just once. The starting material was peripheral blood, obtained on day 0 of AZD1222 vaccination. The source of these receptors is an adult in good health. Both conserved end residues are part of each CDR3. The D gene is left open where the match is weak. A row's size may be missing; if present it is once, few, many or a size class.

>NA|NA|TRBJ2-2|TRBV12-3/TRBV12-4
CASSFAGTGELFF
TGTGCCAGCAGTTTTGCAGGGACCGGGGAGCTGTTTTTT
>TRBD1|NA|TRBJ2-7|TRBV6-2/TRBV6-3
CASSYARTGFYEQYF
TGTGCCAGCAGCTATGCGCGGACAGGTTTTTACGAGCAGTACTTC
>NA|few|TRBJ2-7|TRBV2
CASSEARARSDF
TGTGCCAGCAGTGAAGCGCGGGCACGGTCGGACTTC
>TRBD2|NA|TRBJ2-2|TRBV11-3
CASSPPFGGGNTGELFF
TGTGCCAGCAGTCCTCCTTTTGGCGGGGGGAACACCGGGGAGCTGTTTTTT
>NA|NA|TRBJ2-3|TRBV25-1
CATLADTQYF
TGTGCCACCCTTGCTGATACGCAGTATTTT
>TRBD1|NA|TRBJ2-7|TRBV4-3
CASSQDRHRGRFSSRYF
TGCGCCAGCAGCCAAGATAGGCACAGGGGGCGGTTTTCGTCGCGGTACTTC
>NA|NA|TRBJ2-6|TRBV11-2
CASSFIVGARGFNVLTF
TGTGCCAGCAGCTTTATCGTGGGCGCGCGCGGTTTCAACGTCCTGACTTTC
>NA|NA|TRBJ2-5|TRBV3-1/TRBV3-2
CASRHSMGTHLQETQYF
TGTGCCAGCAGGCACTCGATGGGAACACACCTCCAAGAGACCCAGTACTTC
>NA|NA|TRBJ1-2|TRBV19
CASKFRRSYTF
TGTGCCAGTAAATTCCGCAGGAGCTACACCTTC
>NA|once|TRBJ1-1|TRBV6-2/TRBV6-3
CASSLGRNTEAFF
TGTGCCAGCAGCCTAGGAAGGAACACTGAAGCTTTCTTT
>TRBD1|NA|TRBJ1-2|TRBV14
CASSLQTGDYGYTF
TGTGCCAGCAGCCTTCAGACAGGGGACTATGGCTACACCTTC
>NA|NA|TRBJ2-6|TRBV5-1
CASSLEASGANVLTF
TGCGCCAGCAGCTTGGAGGCGTCTGGGGCCAACGTCCTGACTTTC
>NA|NA|TRBJ1-2|TRBV5-5
CASSLIVGAYGYTF
TGTGCCAGCAGCTTGATTGTGGGGGCTTACGGCTACACCTTC
>NA|once|TRBJ2-2|TRBV19
CASTPVGAGTGELFF
TGTGCCAGTACCCCGGTGGGGGCGGGTACCGGGGAGCTGTTTTTT
>NA|NA|TRBJ2-7|TRBV4-1
CASSQRVGVAYEQYF
TGCGCCAGCAGCCAGAGGGTGGGGGTGGCCTACGAGCAGTACTTC
>TRBD2|NA|TRBJ2-1|TRBV2
CAIRRWGGPGEQFF
TGTGCCATCCGAAGGTGGGGGGGTCCCGGGGAGCAGTTCTTC
>NA|NA|TRBJ1-1|TRBV12-3/TRBV12-4
CASSFFEGTEAFF
TGTGCCAGCAGTTTTTTTGAGGGAACTGAAGCTTTCTTT
>TRBD1|NA|TRBJ1-2|TRBV4-1
CASSQEKGARNGYTF
TGCGCCAGCAGCCAAGAGAAGGGGGCGCGGAATGGCTACACCTTC
>NA|NA|TRBJ2-7|TRBV4-1
CASDKDGGGYEQYF
TGCGCCAGCGACAAAGACGGGGGCGGGTACGAGCAGTACTTC
>TRBD2|NA|TRBJ2-3|TRBV5-5
CASSRPAGGSTDTQYF
TGTGCCAGCAGCCGCCCAGCGGGGGGAAGCACAGATACGCAGTATTTT
>NA|NA|TRBJ2-2|TRBV5-1
CASSSSWGATGELFF
TGCGCCAGCAGCTCCTCTTGGGGCGCCACCGGGGAGCTGTTTTTT
>NA|NA|TRBJ2-1|TRBV5-1
CASSFSGNEQFF
TGCGCCAGCAGCTTCTCAGGCAATGAGCAGTTCTTC
>TRBD1|NA|TRBJ2-5|TRBV7-6
CASSWGQGVETQYF
TGTGCCAGCAGCTGGGGACAGGGGGTAGAGACCCAGTACTTC
>NA|NA|TRBJ1-2|TRBV5-6
CASSLGPGDYGYTF
TGTGCCAGCAGCTTGGGGCCAGGGGACTATGGCTACACCTTC
>NA|NA|TRBJ1-1|TRBV12-3/TRBV12-4
CASGPGHTEAFF
TGTGCCAGCGGGCCAGGGCACACTGAAGCTTTCTTT
>NA|few|TRBJ2-7|TRBV10-2
CASIGRGPHSEQYF
TGCGCCAGCATAGGGAGGGGGCCCCATTCGGAGCAGTACTTC
>NA|NA|TRBJ2-5|TRBV5-6
CASSSRGTFQETQYF
TGTGCCAGCAGCTCCCGCGGGACTTTCCAAGAGACCCAGTACTTC
>TRBD1|NA|TRBJ1-6|TRBV11-2
CASSLNRAGGSYNSPLHF
TGTGCCAGCAGCTTAAATCGGGCAGGGGGCTCCTATAATTCACCCCTCCACTTT
>NA|NA|TRBJ1-2|TRBV30
CAWTDGTYGYTF
TGTGCCTGGACTGATGGGACCTATGGCTACACCTTC
>TRBD1|NA|TRBJ1-2|TRBV10-1
CASSEQGAYGYTF
TGCGCCAGCAGTGAACAGGGGGCATATGGCTACACCTTC
>NA|NA|TRBJ2-1|TRBV14
CASSQGPPPNEQFF
TGTGCCAGCAGCCAAGGGCCCCCCCCCAATGAGCAGTTCTTC
>NA|NA|TRBJ1-2|TRBV10-2
CASSDTRAGGYTF
TGCGCCAGCAGTGATACCAGGGCTGGCGGCTACACCTTC
>TRBD1|NA|TRBJ1-1|TRBV6-4
CASSAGTVIVF
TGTGCCAGCAGTGCCGGGACAGTGATCGTCTTT
>NA|NA|TRBJ1-1|TRBV30
CAFSKGVSTEAFF
TGTGCCTTTTCCAAAGGCGTCAGCACTGAAGCTTTCTTT
>NA|once|TRBJ1-2|TRBV5-4
CASTPGGRARGGYTF
TGTGCCAGCACCCCTGGCGGCAGGGCACGTGGTGGCTACACCTTC
>NA|NA|TRBJ1-6|TRBV19
CASSIGESSPLHF
TGTGCCAGTAGTATAGGGGAGAGTTCACCCCTCCACTTT
>NA|NA|TRBJ2-3|TRBV27
CASSLRGVPRQYF
TGTGCCAGCAGTTTACGAGGGGTCCCCAGGCAGTATTTT
>TRBD1|NA|TRBJ1-1|TRBV29-1
CSATTGGTEAFF
TGCAGCGCTACGACAGGGGGCACTGAAGCTTTCTTT
>NA|NA|TRBJ2-3|TRBV5-1
CASSLEAGSTDTQYF
TGCGCCAGCAGCTTGGAGGCGGGAAGCACAGATACGCAGTATTTT
>NA|NA|TRBJ2-2|TRBV9
CASSVVEPANTGELFF
TGTGCCAGCAGCGTAGTAGAGCCCGCGAACACCGGGGAGCTGTTTTTT
>NA|once|TRBJ2-7|TRBV6-2/TRBV6-3
CASSSFRGAYEQYF
TGTGCCAGCAGTTCGTTCAGGGGGGCGTACGAGCAGTACTTC
>NA|NA|TRBJ2-1|TRBV7-8
CASTRVPAGHLDNEQFF
TGTGCCAGCACCCGAGTGCCAGCGGGACACCTTGACAATGAGCAGTTCTTC
>NA|NA|TRBJ2-7|TRBV29-1
CSVRHGGSYEQYF
TGCAGCGTACGTCATGGGGGTTCCTACGAGCAGTACTTC
>NA|NA|TRBJ1-1|TRBV13
CASSLMGNMNTEAFF
TGTGCCAGCAGCTTAATGGGGAACATGAACACTGAAGCTTTCTTT
>NA|NA|TRBJ1-6|TRBV5-8
CASSWGAQSTGSPLHF
TGTGCCAGCAGCTGGGGGGCTCAGTCTACTGGATCACCCCTCCACTTT
>NA|NA|TRBJ2-5|TRBV7-9
CASSLVIGGQETQYF
TGTGCCAGCAGCTTGGTAATAGGGGGGCAAGAGACCCAGTACTTC
>NA|once|TRBJ2-7|TRBV6-6
CASSGVTYEQYF
TGTGCCAGCAGTGGCGTGACCTACGAGCAGTACTTC
>NA|NA|TRBJ2-5|TRBV6-1
CASSDAKTQYF
TGTGCCAGCAGTGACGCAAAGACCCAGTACTTC
>TRBD1|NA|TRBJ1-5|TRBV27
CASSYGTTGQPQHF
TGTGCCAGCAGTTATGGGACGACAGGGCAGCCCCAGCATTTT
>TRBD1|NA|TRBJ1-2|TRBV3-1/TRBV3-2
CASSQDDRTGYGYTF
TGTGCCAGCAGCCAAGATGATAGGACAGGCTATGGCTACACCTTC
>TRBD1|few|TRBJ1-5|TRBV19
CASSFIGGEQPQHF
TGTGCCAGTAGTTTTATAGGGGGCGAGCAGCCCCAGCATTTT
>NA|once|TRBJ1-1|TRBV29-1
CSVTAQGRTEAFF
TGCAGCGTCACGGCCCAGGGGAGAACTGAAGCTTTCTTT
>TRBD1|NA|TRBJ2-3|TRBV5-1
CASSLGTGRTDTQYF
TGCGCCAGCAGCTTGGGGACAGGGCGCACAGATACGCAGTATTTT
>NA|NA|TRBJ1-1|TRBV9
CASSGRRENTEAFF
TGTGCCAGCAGCGGTCGCAGAGAGAACACTGAAGCTTTCTTT
>NA|NA|TRBJ1-1|TRBV5-6
CASSLGSAGDTEAFF
TGTGCCAGCAGCTTGGGGTCGGCCGGGGACACTGAAGCTTTCTTT
>NA|once|TRBJ2-7|TRBV29-1
CSVASRGAYEQYF
TGCAGCGTTGCGTCTAGGGGCGCCTACGAGCAGTACTTC
>TRBD1|NA|TRBJ2-2|TRBV2
CAIPNSGTGGSGELFF
TGTGCCATCCCCAACTCCGGGACAGGGGGCTCCGGGGAGCTGTTTTTT
>TRBD1|NA|TRBJ1-1|TRBV18
CASSPGQGNEAFF
TGTGCCAGCTCACCCGGACAGGGAAATGAAGCTTTCTTT
>NA|NA|TRBJ2-7|TRBV2
CASSEGEGSTYEQYF
TGTGCCAGCAGTGAAGGCGAAGGGTCAACCTACGAGCAGTACTTC
>NA|NA|TRBJ2-7|TRBV7-9
CASSPTHYEQYF
TGTGCCAGCAGCCCCACCCACTACGAGCAGTACTTC